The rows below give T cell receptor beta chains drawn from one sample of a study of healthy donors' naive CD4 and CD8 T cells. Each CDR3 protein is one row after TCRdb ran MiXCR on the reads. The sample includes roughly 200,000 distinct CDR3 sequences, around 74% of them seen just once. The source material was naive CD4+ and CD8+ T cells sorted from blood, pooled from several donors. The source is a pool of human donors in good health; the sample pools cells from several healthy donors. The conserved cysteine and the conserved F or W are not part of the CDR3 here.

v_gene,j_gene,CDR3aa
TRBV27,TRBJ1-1,ASSPRQGQAF
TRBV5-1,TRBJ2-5,ASSVLQETQY
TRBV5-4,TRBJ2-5,ASTPTKGLAEETQY
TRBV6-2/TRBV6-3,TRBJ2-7,ASRLGLAGALEYEQY
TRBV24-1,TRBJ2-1,ATSEGGHNEQF
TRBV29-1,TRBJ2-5,SFDRAQETQY
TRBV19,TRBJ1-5,ASSPQGNSNQPQH
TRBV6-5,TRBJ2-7,ASSYFGTGMSEQY
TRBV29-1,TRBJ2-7,SVEGLAGGSSSYEQY
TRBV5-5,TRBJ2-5,ASSLLGSGGPQETQY
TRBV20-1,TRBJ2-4,SATTGGAHIQY
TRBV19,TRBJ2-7,ASSWGVGEQY
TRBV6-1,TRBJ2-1,AGSVRDIYNEQF
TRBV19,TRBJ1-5,ASNGATYQPQH
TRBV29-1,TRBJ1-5,SVPAGTGPNQPQH
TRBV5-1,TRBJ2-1,ASSLGDEARQF
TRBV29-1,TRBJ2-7,SVGGTRGYEQY
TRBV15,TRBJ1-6,ATSRDQTGGNSPLH
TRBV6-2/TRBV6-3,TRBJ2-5,ASSYPLKTQY
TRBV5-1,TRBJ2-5,ASSHPLRGEETQY
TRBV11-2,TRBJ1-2,ASSLGTGPYGYT
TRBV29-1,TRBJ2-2,SVLQGTSGELF
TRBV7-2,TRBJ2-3,ASSLGSQYAGEITDTQY
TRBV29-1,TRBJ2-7,SVEVSSYEQY
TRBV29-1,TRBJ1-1,SVRDRDAF
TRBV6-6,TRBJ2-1,ASTMASAEWNEQF
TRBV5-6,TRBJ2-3,ASSAQYRVPTDTQY
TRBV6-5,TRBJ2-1,ASSWGQSDEQF
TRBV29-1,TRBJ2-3,SVDQDKQY
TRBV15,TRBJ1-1,ATSRDTARVPEAF
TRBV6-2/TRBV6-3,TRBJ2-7,ASSYSRVGEQY
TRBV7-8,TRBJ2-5,ASSLYEEPQETQY
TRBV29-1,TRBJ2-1,SARGSSYNEQF
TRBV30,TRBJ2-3,AYGGTDTQY
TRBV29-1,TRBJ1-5,SVTDGNQPQH
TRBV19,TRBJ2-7,ASHRQGQFHEQY
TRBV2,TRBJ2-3,ASSDQVRTDTQY
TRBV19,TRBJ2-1,ASSESSGGYNEQF
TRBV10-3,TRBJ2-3,AIRADADTQY
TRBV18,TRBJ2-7,ASSPPGGQGIHEQY
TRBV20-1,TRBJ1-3,SASRAIGNTIY
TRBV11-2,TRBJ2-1,ASSLGAGFGNEQF
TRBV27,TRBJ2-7,ASRAGLYEQY
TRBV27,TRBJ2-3,ASSFHGSTDTQY
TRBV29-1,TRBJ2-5,SVERPAPVTETQY
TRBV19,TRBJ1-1,ASSKTGETEAF
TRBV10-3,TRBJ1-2,AISADPGQVVGYT
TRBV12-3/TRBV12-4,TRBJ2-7,ASSFGQAPYEQY
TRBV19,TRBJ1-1,ASSMGRVVTEAF
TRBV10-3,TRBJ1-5,AIGARADGNQPQH
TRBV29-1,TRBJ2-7,SVETGAEQY